This T cell receptor beta chain was retrieved from a study of CD8 T cells in ankylosing spondylitis. TCRdb re-called the 5' RACE reads with MiXCR, one entry per CDR3 protein. This repertoire shows hundreds of thousands of distinct CDR3 sequences, 32% found once; its top ten account for around 4.2%. The CDR3 extends over 11 amino acids. The V end lost 6 bases, the J end lost 5 bases, and 7 bases lay between the germline ends. This chain uses TRBV12-3 or TRBV12-4 with TRBJ1-1; D unclear. This receptor was taken from a male donor with ankylosing spondylitis or in good health (not recorded which). The sequenced material came from blood, either unsorted or a sorted T cell fraction (not recorded which). The CDR3 spells CASRDGTEAFF. The DNA of the CDR3 is TGTGCCAGCAGGGATGGTACTGAAGCTTTCTTT.